Detailed here is one T cell receptor (beta chain). V was clipped by 6 bases and J by 7 bases; unmatched bases: 5. This CDR3 contains 14 residues. CDR1 is LNHDA and CDR2 is SQIVND in the germline V gene (reference sequence). The data stem from a study of blood T cell repertoires in COVID-19. Per the authors' pipeline: For nucleated cells, counts were estimated from reference gene primer amplification. TCRdb keeps only in-frame clones here, not all; method: immunoSEQ multiplex PCR. V, J and clone size derive from that table, while D and trimming were established from the DNA sequence. This sample has 100,000 to 150,000 clones; 65% to 90% occur once, and the top ten carry roughly 6.7%.

The clonotype originates from a man older than 75 with active or convalescent COVID-19. Sequenced material: peripheral blood. The genes are TRBV19 and TRBJ1-6; TRBD1 agrees at 8 bases. The CDR3 sequence: CASSNRGFNSPLHF. The CDR3 region has the DNA TGTGCCAGTAGCAACAGGGGGTTCAATTCACCCCTCCACTTT.